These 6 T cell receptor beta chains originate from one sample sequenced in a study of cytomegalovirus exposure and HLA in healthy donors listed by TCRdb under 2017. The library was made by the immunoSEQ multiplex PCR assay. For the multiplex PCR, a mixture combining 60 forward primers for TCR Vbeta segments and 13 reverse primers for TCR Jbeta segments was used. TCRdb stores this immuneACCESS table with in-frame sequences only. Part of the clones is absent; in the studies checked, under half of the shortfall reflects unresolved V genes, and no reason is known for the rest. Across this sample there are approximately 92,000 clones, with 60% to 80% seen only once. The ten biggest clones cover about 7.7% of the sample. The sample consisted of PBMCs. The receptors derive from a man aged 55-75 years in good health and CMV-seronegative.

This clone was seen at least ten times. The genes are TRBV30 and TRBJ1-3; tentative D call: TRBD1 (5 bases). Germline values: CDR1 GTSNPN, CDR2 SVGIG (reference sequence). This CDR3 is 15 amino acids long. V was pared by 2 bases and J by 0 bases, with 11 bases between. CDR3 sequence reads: CAWSRLGASGNTIYF. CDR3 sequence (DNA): TGTGCCTGGAGTCGTCTAGGGGCCTCTGGAAACACCATATATTTT.

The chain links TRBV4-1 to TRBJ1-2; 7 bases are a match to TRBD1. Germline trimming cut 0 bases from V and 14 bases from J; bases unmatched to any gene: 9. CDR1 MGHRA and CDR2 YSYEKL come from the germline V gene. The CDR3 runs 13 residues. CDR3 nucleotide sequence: TGCGCCAGCAGCCAAGATTTTACAGGGGAAGAGACCTTC. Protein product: CASSQDFTGEETF.

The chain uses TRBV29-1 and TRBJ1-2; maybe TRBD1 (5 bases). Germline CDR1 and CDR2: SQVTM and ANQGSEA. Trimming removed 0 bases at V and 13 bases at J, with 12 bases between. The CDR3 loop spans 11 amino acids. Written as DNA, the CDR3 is TGCAGCGTTGAAGACCAGGGAAAGCCCACCTTC. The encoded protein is CSVEDQGKPTF.

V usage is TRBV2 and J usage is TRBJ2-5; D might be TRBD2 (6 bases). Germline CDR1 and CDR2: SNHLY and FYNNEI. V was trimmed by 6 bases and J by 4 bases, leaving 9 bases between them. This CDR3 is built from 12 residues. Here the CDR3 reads CASSMGGETQYF. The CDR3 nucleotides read TGTGCCAGCAGCATGGGGGGAGAGACCCAGTACTTC.

The CDR3 DNA sequence: TGTGCCAGTAGTATCCTGGGGACAGGGAATGAAAAACTGTTTTTT. Translated, it gives CASSILGTGNEKLFF. The chain links TRBV19 to TRBJ1-4, with TRBD1 identical over 9 bases. J was trimmed by 5 bases and V by 3 bases; bases with no gene match: 4. Per the germline V gene, CDR1 is LNHDA and CDR2 is SQIVND (reference sequence). This CDR3 is built from 15 residues.

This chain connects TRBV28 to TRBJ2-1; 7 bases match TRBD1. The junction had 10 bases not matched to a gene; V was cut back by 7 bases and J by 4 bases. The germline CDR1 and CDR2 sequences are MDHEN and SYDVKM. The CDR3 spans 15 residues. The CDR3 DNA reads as TGTGCCAGCATCTCCCGACAGGGTCGTTACAATGAGCAGTTCTTC. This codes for CASISRQGRYNEQFF.